These 3 T cell receptor beta chains were sequenced from one sample in a study of regulatory T cells in long-lasting Graves disease. For TCR beta, libraries came from iRepertoire HTBI primers and Arm-PCR of CDR3 regions. TCRdb analysed the multiplex PCR reads with MiXCR anew, one entry per CDR3 protein. In the table there are over 300,000 distinct CDR3 sequences, 20% of which are singletons. Specified time point: persistent/refractory GD, antithyroid drugs over 5 years with positive TRAb. Extracted PBMC RNA gave rise to the TCR library. The sequenced sample was peripheral blood mononuclear cells (PBMCs), obtained when the disease was refractory, from a patient treated with antithyroid drugs. The receptors come from a female donor with Graves disease.

There are many counts of this clonotype. The chain joins TRBV11-2 to TRBJ1-4; D perhaps matches TRBD1 (5 bases). V was shortened by 5 bases and J by 10 bases, with 23 bases between the two germline ends. The germline V gene encodes CDR1 SGHAT and CDR2 FQNNGV. This CDR3 has 16 residues. CDR3 in amino acids: CASSLLSGTKEVKLFF. CDR3 nucleotides: TGTGCCAGCAGCCTCCTCTCCGGGACGAAGGAAGTAAAACTGTTTTTT.

At least ten counts were recorded for this clonotype. V gene TRBV9 combines with J gene TRBJ1-4; D may be TRBD1 (6 bases). The CDR3 spans 14 residues. The germline CDR1 and CDR2 sequences are SGDLS and YYNGEE. Trimming removed 3 bases at V and 5 bases at J, with 11 bases between. The CDR3 here is CASSGRDTNEKLFF. As DNA, the CDR3 is TGTGCCAGCAGCGGCCGGGACACAAATGAAAAACTGTTTTTT. Full variable domain (missing parts from reference TRBV9 and TRBJ1-4): DSGVTQTPKHLITATGQRVTLRCSPRSGDLSVYWYQQSLDQGLQFLIQYYNGEERAKGNILERFSAQQFPDLHSELNLSSLELGDSALYFCASSGRDTNEKLFFGSGTQLSVL.

Ten or more counts support this clonotype. The chain is built from TRBV6-5 and TRBJ1-1; 9 bases match TRBD1. Germline CDR1 is MNHEY and CDR2 is SVGAGI. This CDR3 has 14 residues. The V segment lost 0 bases and the J segment 11 bases; nucleotides outside the gene matches: 7. As DNA, the CDR3 is TGTGCCAGCAGTTACTCCGGGACAGGGAGGCGTGCTTTCTTT. This translates into CASSYSGTGRRAFF.